These 24 T cell receptor beta chains share one sample of origin, sequenced in a study of T cells expressing NK-cell markers (dated by TCRdb to the early 2020s). Library construction relied on 5' RACE. These reads were obtained on an Illumina HiSeq 2000. TCRdb reprocessed the reads, so every CDR3 protein sequence counts as one entry and DNA is not shown. The sample's clone listing holds 150,000 or so distinct CDR3 sequences. Around a third of the sample goes to the ten largest clones. The sample taken for sequencing was blood T cells: a sorted CD56 or NKG2C T cell subset, CD4+ or CD8+ T cells, or bulk PBMC T cells (not recorded which). Source of these receptors: a woman between 45 and 60 years old in good health. Donor details come from another sample of the same person, matched by shared clones.

The chain joins TRBV3-1 to TRBJ2-5. The CDR3 has 13 amino acids. Per germline, CDR1 LGHDT and CDR2 YNNKEL (reference sequence). The CDR3 loop reads CASSTGLKETQYF.

CDR3 sequence reads: CSVDTSGNEQFF. This chain uses TRBV29-1 with TRBJ2-1; TCRdb proposes TRBD2, but this gene call is untestable without DNA. CDR3 size: 12 residues. The germline V gene encodes CDR1 SQVTM and CDR2 ANQGSEA.

The chain carries TRBV5-1 and TRBJ2-3; TCRdb indicates TRBD2, and absent DNA this call remains unverified. CDR3 length equals 16 residues. Germline CDR1 is SGHRS and CDR2 is YFSETQ. This CDR3 is CASSSRLAASTDTQYF.

The chain combines TRBV5-1 with TRBJ2-3; TCRdb lists TRBD1, though no DNA is available to test this call. The CDR3 has 12 residues. CDR1 and CDR2 from the germline V gene are SGHRS and YFSETQ. The CDR3 here is CASSRWGDTQYF.

The chain has TRBV5-1 and TRBJ2-3; TCRdb picks TRBD2, but there is no DNA to check that call. Germline V gene lookup returns CDR1 SGHRS and CDR2 YFSETQ. The CDR3 has 15 amino acids. CDR3 amino acids: CASSRGTGGADTQYF.

J is TRBJ1-6 and V is TRBV12-3 or TRBV12-4. This CDR3 has 15 residues. The CDR3 here is CASSWRGGLDSPLHF.

V and J are TRBV11-2 and TRBJ2-2. From germline, CDR1 is SGHAT and CDR2 FQNNGV. This CDR3 contains 15 residues. CDR3 in amino acids: CASSLEWTSDGELFF.

The chain uses TRBV4-1 and TRBJ1-2. Per the germline V gene, CDR1 is MGHRA and CDR2 is YSYEKL. The CDR3 consists of 12 residues. The CDR3 sequence is CASSQGNYGYTF.

The chain carries TRBV20-1 and TRBJ2-3; TCRdb indicates TRBD1, and absent DNA this call remains unverified. Germline V CDR1 and CDR2: DFQATT, SNEGSKA (reference sequence). This CDR3 spans 15 amino acids. CDR3 residues: CSARDRAASTDTQYF.

This chain links TRBV5-1 with TRBJ2-3; lacking DNA, the TRBD2 call made by TCRdb goes unchecked. Germline assignment: CDR1 SGHRS and CDR2 YFSETQ. The CDR3 totals 16 residues. CDR3 region: CASSWGQREMADTQYF. Variable domain in full (rest from reference TRBV5-1 and TRBJ2-3): KAGVTQTPRYLIKTRGQQVTLSCSPISGHRSVSWYQQTPGQGLQFLFEYFSETQRNKGNFPGRFSGRQFSNSRSEMNVSTLELGDSALYLCASSWGQREMADTQYFGPGTRLTVL.

The V gene is TRBV24-1, the J gene TRBJ2-1; checking the TCRdb D call of TRBD1 is not possible without DNA. Germline CDR1 KGHDR, CDR2 SFDVKD. This CDR3 spans 13 amino acids. This CDR3 is CATSTGGYNEQFF.

This chain uses TRBV13 with TRBJ2-1; the D call of TRBD1 rests on TCRdb alone, since no DNA is present to check it. This CDR3 is built from 16 residues. CDR1 PRHDT and CDR2 FYEKMQ come from the germline V gene (reference sequence). CDR3: CASSLLGAGMGNEQFF. Looking up the rest from reference TRBV13 and TRBJ2-1 gives the full variable domain: AAGVIQSPRHLIKEKRETATLKCYPIPRHDTVYWYQQGPGQDPQFLISFYEKMQSDKGSIPDRFSAQQFSDYHSELNMSSLELGDSALYFCASSLLGAGMGNEQFFGPGTRLTVL.

This sequence joins TRBV6-1 and TRBJ1-1. Germline V CDR1 and CDR2: MNHNS, SASEGT. This CDR3 region has 14 residues. The CDR3 protein is CASSEGGMNTEAFF.

The chain carries TRBV12-3 or TRBV12-4 and TRBJ2-5. CDR3 length equals 11 residues. CDR3 region: CASRKQETQYF.

The rearrangement uses TRBV12-3 or TRBV12-4 and TRBJ1-2. The CDR3 extends over 13 amino acids. The CDR3 is CASIEGRAGGYTF.

This chain joins TRBV5-6 and TRBJ2-1; TCRdb's assignment of TRBD2 cannot be checked, as there is no DNA. The CDR3 is 13 residues long. Germline V CDR1 and CDR2: SGHDT, YYEEEE. CDR3 sequence: CASTAGGWGEQFF.

The chain carries TRBV11-1 and TRBJ1-2. The CDR3 is 12 residues long. Germline V gene lookup returns CDR1 SGHAT and CDR2 FQDESV (reference sequence). The CDR3 is CASSWLQDGYTF.

The chain uses TRBV5-6 and TRBJ2-7; the TRBD1 assignment by TCRdb is unverifiable without DNA. Looked up from germline, CDR1 is SGHDT and CDR2 is YYEEEE. The CDR3 sequence is 12 residues long. The CDR3 sequence: CASSHRGGEQYF.

The rearrangement joins TRBV29-1 to TRBJ2-1; TCRdb proposes TRBD1, but this gene call is untestable without DNA. CDR1 is SQVTM and CDR2 is ANQGSEA in the germline V gene. The CDR3 totals 17 residues. CDR3 in amino acids: CSVEGAGQGGTYNEQFF.

The chain couples TRBV29-1 to TRBJ2-2. Looked up from germline, CDR1 is SQVTM and CDR2 is ANQGSEA. The CDR3 contains 15 residues. CDR3 sequence reads: CSVVGLAANTGELFF.

The rearrangement uses TRBV7-9 and TRBJ1-1; the TRBD1 assignment by TCRdb is unverifiable without DNA. Germline CDR1 and CDR2: SEHNR and FQNEAQ (reference sequence). CDR3 size: 14 residues. This CDR3 reads CASSSTQGRTEAFF.

The V call is TRBV4-1, the J call TRBJ2-5. Germline V gene sequence: CDR1 MGHRA, CDR2 YSYEKL. The CDR3 contains 15 residues. The CDR3 sequence: CASSPVPGYQETQYF.

Here the CDR3 reads CASSLDARDNYNEQFF. The V and J genes are TRBV12-3 or TRBV12-4 and TRBJ2-1; TCRdb's D call of TRBD1 is untestable without DNA. The CDR3 has 16 residues.

The V call is TRBV4-2, the J call TRBJ2-1. Germline V gene sequence: CDR1 LGHNA, CDR2 YNFKEQ. The CDR3 contains 13 residues. CDR3 region: CASSYEQYNEQFF.